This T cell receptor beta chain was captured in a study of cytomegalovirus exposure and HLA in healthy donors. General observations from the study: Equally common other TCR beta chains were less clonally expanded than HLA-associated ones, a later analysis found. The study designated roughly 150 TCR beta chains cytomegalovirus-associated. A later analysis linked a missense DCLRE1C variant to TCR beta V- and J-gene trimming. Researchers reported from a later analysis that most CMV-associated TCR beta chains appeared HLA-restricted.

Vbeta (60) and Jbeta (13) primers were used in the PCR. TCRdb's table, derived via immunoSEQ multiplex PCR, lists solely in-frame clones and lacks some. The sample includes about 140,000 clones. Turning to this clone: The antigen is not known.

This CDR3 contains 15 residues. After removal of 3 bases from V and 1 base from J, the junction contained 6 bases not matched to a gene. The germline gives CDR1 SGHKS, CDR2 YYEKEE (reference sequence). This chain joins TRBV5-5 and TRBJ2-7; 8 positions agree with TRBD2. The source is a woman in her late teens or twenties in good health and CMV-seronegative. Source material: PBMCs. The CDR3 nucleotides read TGTGCCAGCAGCTCGGAAGCGGGAGTGTCCTACGAGCAGTACTTC. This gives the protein CASSSEAGVSYEQYF.